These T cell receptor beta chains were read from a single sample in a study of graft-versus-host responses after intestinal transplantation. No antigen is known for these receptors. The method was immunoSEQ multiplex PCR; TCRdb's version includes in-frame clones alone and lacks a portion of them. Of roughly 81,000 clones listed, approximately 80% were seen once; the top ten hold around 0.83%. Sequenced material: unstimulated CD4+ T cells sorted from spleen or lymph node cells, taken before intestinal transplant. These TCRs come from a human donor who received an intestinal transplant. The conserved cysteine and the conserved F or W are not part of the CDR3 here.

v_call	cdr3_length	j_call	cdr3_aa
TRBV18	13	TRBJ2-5	ASSPGVDRRETQY
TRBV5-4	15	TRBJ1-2	ASSIPPGQGPNYGYT
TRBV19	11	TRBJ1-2	ASREAGVYGYT
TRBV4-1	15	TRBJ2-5	ASSQEAGTAGKETQY
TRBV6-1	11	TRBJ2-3	ASRSIRGDTQY
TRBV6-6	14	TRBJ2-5	ASTSGGLIAGETQY
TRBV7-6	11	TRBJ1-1	ASSLQTNTEAF
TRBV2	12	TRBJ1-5	ASSPREMHQPQH
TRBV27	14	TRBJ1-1	ASSLGQGAIRTEAF
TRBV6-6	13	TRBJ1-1	ASSTGQGMNTEAF
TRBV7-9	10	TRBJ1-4	ASSVDRAKLF
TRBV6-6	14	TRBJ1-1	ASSYPRLQRNTEAF
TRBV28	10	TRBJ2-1	ASLGAYNEQF
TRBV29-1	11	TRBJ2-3	SVEGQGLDTQY
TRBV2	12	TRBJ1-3	ASSDRVSGNTIY
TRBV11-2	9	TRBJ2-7	ASSLWAEQY
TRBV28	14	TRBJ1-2	ASRGTGENLSYGYT
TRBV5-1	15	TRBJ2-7	ASRLRLAGGTSYEQY
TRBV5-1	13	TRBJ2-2	ASSLVRGAGWELF
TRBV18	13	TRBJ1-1	ASSPSAQGNTEAF
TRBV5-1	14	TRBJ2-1	ASSRTSGGGYNEQF
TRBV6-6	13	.	ASSYNPGLHYEQY
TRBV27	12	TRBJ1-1	ASSLFRQNTEAF
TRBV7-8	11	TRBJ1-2	ASSLDREYGYT
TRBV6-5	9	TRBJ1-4	ASIRGGFRV
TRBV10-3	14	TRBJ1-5	AISESIDRGYQPQH
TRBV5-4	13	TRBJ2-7	ASSQWDRGSYEQY
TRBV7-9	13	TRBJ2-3	ASSFGGPRRDTQY
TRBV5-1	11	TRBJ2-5	ASSLPSGETQY
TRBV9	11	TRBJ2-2	ASSRTYTGELF
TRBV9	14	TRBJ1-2	ASSVGPGQGNYGYT
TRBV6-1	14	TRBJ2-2	ASSKAGGTNTGELF
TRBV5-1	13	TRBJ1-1	ASSPTGRMNTEAF
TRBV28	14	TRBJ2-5	ASSSQTGGIEETQY
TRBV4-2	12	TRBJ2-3	ASSLGLYTDTQY
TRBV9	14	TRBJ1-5	ASSVGTGAGNQPQH
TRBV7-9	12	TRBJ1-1	ASSLELQGDEAF
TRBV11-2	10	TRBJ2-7	ASSLEDREQY
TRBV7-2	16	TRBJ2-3	ASSYGRRRGQNTDTQY
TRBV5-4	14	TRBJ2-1	ASSSGTSGSYNEQF
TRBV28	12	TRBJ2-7	ASSSQGKDYEQY
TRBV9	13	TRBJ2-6	ASSPGGGGANVLT
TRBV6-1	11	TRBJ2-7	ASSEAHEDEQY
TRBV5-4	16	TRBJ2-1	ASSLGGASGIGFNEQF
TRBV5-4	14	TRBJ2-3	ASSSQRGAYTDTQY
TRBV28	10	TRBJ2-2	ASTSHTGELF